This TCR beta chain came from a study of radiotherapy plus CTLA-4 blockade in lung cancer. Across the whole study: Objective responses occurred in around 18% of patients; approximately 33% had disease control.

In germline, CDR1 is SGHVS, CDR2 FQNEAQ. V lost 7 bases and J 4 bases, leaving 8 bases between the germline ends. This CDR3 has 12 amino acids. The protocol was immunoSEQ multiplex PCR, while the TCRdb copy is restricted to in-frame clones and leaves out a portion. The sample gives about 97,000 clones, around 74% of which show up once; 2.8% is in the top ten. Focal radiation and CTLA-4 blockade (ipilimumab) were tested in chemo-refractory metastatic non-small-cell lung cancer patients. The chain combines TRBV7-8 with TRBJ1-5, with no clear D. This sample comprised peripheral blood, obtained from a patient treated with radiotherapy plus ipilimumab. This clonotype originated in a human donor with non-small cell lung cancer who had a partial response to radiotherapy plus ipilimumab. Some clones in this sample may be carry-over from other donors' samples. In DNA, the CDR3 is TGTGCCAGCAACATTCCTAATCAGCCCCAGCATTTT. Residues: CASNIPNQPQHF.